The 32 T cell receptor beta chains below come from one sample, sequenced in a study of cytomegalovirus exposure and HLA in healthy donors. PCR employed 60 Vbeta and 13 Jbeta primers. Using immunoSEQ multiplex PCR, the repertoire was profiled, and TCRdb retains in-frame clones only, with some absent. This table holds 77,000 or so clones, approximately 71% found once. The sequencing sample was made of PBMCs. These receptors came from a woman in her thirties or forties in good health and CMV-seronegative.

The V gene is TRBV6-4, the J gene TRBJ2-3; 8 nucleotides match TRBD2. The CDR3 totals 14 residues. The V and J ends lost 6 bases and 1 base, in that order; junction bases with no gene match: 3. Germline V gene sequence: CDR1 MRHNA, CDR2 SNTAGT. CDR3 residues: CASSPAGGTDTQYF. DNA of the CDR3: TGTGCCAGCAGCCCAGCGGGAGGCACAGATACGCAGTATTTT.

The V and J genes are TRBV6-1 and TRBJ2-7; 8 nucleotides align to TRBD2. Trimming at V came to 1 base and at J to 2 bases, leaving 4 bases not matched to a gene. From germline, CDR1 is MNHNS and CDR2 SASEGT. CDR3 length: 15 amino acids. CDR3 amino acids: CASSEEAGGAYEQYF. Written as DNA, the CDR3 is TGTGCCAGCAGTGAAGAGGCGGGGGGAGCCTACGAGCAGTACTTC.

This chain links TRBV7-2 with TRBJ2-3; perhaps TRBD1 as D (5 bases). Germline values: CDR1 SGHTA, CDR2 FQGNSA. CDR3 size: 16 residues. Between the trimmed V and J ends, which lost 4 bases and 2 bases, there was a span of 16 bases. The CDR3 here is CASSSPGIPYTDTQYF. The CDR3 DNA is TGTGCCAGCAGCTCGCCAGGGATTCCCTACACAGATACGCAGTATTTT.

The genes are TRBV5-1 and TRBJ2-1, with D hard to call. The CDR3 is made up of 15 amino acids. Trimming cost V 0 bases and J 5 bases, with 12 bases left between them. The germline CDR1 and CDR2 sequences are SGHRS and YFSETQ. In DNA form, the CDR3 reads TGCGCCAGCAGCTTGGTTTCCCAGAACCACAATGAGCAGTTCTTC. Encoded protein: CASSLVSQNHNEQFF.

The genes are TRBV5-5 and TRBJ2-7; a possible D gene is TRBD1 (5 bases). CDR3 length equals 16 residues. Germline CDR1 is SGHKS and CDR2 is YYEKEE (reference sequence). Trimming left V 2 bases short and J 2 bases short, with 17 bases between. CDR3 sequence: CASSLDRAQGTYEQYF. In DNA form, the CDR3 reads TGTGCCAGCAGCTTAGACCGGGCCCAGGGCACCTACGAGCAGTACTTC.

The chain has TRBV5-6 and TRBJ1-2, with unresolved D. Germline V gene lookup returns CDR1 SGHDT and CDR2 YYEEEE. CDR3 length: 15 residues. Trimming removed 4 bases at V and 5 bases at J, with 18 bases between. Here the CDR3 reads CASSRRATGRYGYTF. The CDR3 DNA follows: TGTGCCAGCAGCAGGAGGGCAACGGGGAGGTATGGCTACACCTTC.

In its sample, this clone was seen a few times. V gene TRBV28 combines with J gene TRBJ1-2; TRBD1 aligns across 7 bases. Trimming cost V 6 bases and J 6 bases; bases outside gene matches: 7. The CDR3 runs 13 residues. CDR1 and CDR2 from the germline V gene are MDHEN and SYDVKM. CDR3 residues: CASRGTGVDGYTF. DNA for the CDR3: TGTGCCAGCAGGGGAACAGGGGTTGATGGCTACACCTTC.

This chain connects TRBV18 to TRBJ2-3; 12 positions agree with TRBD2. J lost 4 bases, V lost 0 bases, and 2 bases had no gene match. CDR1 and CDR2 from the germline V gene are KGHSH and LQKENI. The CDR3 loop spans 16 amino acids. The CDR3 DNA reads TGTGCCAGCTCACCACCGACTAGCGGGAGCGCAGATACGCAGTATTTT. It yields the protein CASSPPTSGSADTQYF.

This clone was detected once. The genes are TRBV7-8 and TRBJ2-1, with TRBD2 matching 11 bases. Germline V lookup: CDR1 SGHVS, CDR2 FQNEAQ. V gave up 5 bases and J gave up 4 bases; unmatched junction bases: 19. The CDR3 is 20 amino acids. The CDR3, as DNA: TGTGCCAGCAGCCCACACCCCGCCCGACAGAGACTAGCGGGGTACAATGAGCAGTTCTTC. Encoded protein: CASSPHPARQRLAGYNEQFF.

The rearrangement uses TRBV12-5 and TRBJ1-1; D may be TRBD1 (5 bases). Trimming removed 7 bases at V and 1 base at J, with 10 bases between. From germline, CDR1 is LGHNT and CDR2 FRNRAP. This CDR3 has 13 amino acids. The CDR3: CASDPGWNTEAFF. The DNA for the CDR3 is TGTGCTAGTGACCCAGGGTGGAACACTGAAGCTTTCTTT.

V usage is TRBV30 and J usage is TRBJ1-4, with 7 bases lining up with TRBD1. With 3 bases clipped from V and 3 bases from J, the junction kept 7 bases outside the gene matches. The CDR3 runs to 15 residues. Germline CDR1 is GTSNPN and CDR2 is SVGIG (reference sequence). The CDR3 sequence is CAWRKTGMPNEKLFF. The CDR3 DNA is TGTGCCTGGAGAAAGACAGGGATGCCTAATGAAAAACTGTTTTTT.

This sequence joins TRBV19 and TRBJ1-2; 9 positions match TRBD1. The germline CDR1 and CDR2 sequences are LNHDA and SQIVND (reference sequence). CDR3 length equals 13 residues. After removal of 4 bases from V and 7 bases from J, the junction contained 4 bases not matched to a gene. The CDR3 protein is CASSTGTGPGYTF. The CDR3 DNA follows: TGTGCCAGTAGTACTGGGACAGGGCCTGGCTACACCTTC.

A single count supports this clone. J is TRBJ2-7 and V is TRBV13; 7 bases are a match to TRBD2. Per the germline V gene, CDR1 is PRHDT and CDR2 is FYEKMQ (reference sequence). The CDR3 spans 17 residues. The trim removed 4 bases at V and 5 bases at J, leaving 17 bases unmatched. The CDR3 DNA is TGTGCCAGCAGCTCCCTGGCGGGAGCGGGAAACCTGGACGAGCAGTACTTC. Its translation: CASSSLAGAGNLDEQYF.

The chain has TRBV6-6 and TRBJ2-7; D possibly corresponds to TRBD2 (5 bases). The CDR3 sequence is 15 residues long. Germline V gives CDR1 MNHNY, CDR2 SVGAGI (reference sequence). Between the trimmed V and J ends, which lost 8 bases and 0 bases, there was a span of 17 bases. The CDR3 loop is CASSPRAGISYEQYF. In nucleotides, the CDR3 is TGTGCCAGCTCTCCCCGGGCGGGTATCTCCTACGAGCAGTACTTC.

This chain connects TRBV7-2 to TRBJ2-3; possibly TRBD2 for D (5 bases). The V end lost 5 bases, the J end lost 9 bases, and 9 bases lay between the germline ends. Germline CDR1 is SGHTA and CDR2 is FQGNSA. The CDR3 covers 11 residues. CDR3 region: CASSPAATQYF. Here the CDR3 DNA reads TGTGCCAGCAGCCCAGCGGCAACGCAGTATTTT.

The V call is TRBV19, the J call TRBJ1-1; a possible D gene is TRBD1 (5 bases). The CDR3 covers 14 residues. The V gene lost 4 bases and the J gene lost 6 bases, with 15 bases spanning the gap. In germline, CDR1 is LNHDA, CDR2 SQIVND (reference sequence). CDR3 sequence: CASSTREEGSEAFF. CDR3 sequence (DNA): TGTGCCAGTAGTACCCGGGAGGAGGGGTCTGAAGCTTTCTTT.

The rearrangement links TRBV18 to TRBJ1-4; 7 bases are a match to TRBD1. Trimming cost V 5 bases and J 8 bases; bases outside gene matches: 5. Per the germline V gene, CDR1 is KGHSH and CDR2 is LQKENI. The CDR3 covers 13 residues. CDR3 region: CASSITGDEKLFF. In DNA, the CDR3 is TGTGCCAGCTCAATCACAGGGGACGAAAAACTGTTTTTT.

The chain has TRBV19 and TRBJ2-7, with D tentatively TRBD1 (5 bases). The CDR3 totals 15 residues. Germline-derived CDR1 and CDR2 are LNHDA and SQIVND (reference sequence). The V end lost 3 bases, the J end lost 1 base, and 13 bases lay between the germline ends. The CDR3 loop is CASSIWGLPSYEQYF. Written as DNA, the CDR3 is TGTGCCAGTAGTATTTGGGGCCTCCCTTCCTACGAGCAGTACTTC.

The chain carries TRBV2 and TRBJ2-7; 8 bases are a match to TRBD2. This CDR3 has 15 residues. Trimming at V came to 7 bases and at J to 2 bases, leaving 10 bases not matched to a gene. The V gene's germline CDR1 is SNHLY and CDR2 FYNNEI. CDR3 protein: CASKPSSGLTYEQYF. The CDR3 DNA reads TGTGCCAGCAAGCCATCTAGCGGGCTGACCTACGAGCAGTACTTC.

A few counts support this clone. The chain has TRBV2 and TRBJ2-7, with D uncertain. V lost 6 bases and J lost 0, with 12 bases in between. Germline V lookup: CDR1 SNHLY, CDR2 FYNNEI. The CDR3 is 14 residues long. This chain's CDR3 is CASRAQPGSYEQYF. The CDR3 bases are TGTGCCAGCAGGGCCCAACCTGGCTCCTACGAGCAGTACTTC.

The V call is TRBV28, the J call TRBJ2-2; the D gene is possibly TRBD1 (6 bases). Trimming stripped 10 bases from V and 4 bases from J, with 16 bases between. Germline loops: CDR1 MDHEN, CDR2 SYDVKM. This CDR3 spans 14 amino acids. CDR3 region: CATPPDRPTGELFF. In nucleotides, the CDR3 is TGTGCCACCCCCCCGGACAGACCCACCGGGGAGCTGTTTTTT.

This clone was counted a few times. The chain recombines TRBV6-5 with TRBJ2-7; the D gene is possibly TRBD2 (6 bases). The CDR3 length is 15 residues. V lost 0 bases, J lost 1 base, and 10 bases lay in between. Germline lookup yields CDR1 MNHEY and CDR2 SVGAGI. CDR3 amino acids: CASSYSSEGSYEQYF. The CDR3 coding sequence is TGTGCCAGCAGTTACTCATCGGAGGGGTCCTACGAGCAGTACTTC.

The DNA for the CDR3 is TGCGCCAGCAGCGTCCTCGGGGATGGGACCTACGAGCAGTACTTC. This gives the protein CASSVLGDGTYEQYF. J is TRBJ2-7 and V is TRBV5-1; possible D gene TRBD2, 5 bases. Germline CDR1 SGHRS, CDR2 YFSETQ. This CDR3 region has 15 residues. V dropped 4 bases and J dropped 2 bases, with 16 bases sitting between them.

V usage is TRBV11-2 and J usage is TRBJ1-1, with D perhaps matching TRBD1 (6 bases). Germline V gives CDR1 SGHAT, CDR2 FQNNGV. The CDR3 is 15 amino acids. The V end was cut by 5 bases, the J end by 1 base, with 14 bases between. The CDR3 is CASSGLGAGNTEAFF. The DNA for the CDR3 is TGTGCCAGCAGCGGCTTGGGGGCAGGGAACACTGAAGCTTTCTTT.

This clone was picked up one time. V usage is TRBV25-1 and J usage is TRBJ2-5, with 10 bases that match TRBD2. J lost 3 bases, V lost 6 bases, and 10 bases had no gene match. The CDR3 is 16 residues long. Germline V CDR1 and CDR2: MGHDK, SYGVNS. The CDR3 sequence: CASSPPGAGGEETQYF. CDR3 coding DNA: TGTGCCAGCAGCCCTCCCGGAGCGGGAGGGGAAGAGACCCAGTACTTC.

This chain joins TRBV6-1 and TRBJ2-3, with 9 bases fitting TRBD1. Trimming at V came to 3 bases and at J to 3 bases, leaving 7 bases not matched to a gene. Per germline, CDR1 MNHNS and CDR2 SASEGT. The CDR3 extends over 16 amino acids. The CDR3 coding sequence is TGTGCCAGCAGTGAGCCCCCGGGACAGGGAACAGATACGCAGTATTTT. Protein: CASSEPPGQGTDTQYF.

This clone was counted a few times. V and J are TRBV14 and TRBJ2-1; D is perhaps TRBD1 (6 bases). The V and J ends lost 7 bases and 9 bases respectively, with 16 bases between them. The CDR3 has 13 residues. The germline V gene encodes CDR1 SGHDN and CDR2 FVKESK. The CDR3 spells CASIRGPRGEQFF. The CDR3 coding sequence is TGTGCCAGCATCAGGGGACCGAGGGGTGAGCAGTTCTTC.

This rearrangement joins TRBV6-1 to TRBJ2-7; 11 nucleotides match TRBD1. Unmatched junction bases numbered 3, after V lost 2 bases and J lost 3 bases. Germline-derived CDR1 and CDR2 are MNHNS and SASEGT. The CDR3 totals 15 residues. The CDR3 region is CASSEQGTGGYEQYF. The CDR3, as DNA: TGTGCCAGCAGTGAACAGGGGACAGGGGGCTACGAGCAGTACTTC.

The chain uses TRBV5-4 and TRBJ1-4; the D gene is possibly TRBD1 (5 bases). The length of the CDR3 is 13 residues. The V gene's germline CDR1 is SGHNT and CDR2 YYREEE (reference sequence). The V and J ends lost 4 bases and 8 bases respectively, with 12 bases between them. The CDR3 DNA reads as TGTGCCAGCAGCCAAAGGGGTTGGGAAAAACTGTTTTTT. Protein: CASSQRGWEKLFF.

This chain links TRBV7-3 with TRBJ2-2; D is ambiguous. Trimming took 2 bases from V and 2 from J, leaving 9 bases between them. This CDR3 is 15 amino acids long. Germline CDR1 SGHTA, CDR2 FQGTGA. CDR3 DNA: TGTGCCAGCAGCTTATGGGCAGACAACACCGGGGAGCTGTTTTTT. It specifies CASSLWADNTGELFF.

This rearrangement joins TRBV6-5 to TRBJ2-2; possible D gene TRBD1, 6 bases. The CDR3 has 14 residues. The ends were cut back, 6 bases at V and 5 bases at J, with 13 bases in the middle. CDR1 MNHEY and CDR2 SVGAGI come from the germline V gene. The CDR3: CASRTDTGTGELFF. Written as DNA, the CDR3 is TGTGCCAGCAGGACTGACACAGGGACCGGGGAGCTGTTTTTT.

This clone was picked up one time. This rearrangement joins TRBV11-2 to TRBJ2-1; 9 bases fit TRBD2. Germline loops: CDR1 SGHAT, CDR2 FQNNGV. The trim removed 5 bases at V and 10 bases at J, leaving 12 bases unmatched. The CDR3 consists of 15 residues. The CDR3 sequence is CASSDVVAGVGEQFF. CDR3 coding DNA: TGTGCCAGCAGCGACGTGGTAGCGGGAGTTGGGGAGCAGTTCTTC.